The 7 T cell receptor beta chains presented below share a single source sample, sequenced in a study of long-term antiretroviral therapy in people with HIV. Sequencing relied on immunoSEQ assay v3.0, run at survey level. Profiled with immunoSEQ multiplex PCR; TCRdb holds only in-frame clones, not every one. The data contain over 10,000 clones, less than 90% of them seen just once; the ten biggest clones take up more than 20%. This sample comprised unsorted PBMCs, obtained 2.1 years after starting antiretroviral therapy. Receptors were obtained from a woman between 40 and 50 years old with HIV.

V and J are TRBV12-5 and TRBJ2-2; D tentatively reads TRBD1 or TRBD2 (5 bases each). The CDR3 extends over 15 amino acids. Germline CDR1 reads LGHNT; CDR2 reads FRNRAP. V lost 7 bases, J lost 4 bases, and 16 bases lay in between. This chain's CDR3 is CASAKTEGLTGELFF. For the CDR3, the DNA is TGTGCTAGTGCCAAGACAGAGGGGCTCACCGGGGAGCTGTTTTTT.

This chain links TRBV4-1 with TRBJ2-5; 7 nucleotides agree with TRBD1. Germline assignment: CDR1 MGHRA and CDR2 YSYEKL. The V gene end was trimmed by 1 base and the J gene end by 2 bases; junction bases not matched to a gene: 10. This CDR3 comprises 17 residues. The CDR3 bases are TGCGCCAGCAGCCAAGTATCTGACAGGGCGATTCAAGAGACCCAGTACTTC. The encoded protein is CASSQVSDRAIQETQYF.

The rearrangement links TRBV5-1 to TRBJ2-7, with 9 positions matching TRBD1. Trimming cost V 4 bases and J 5 bases; bases outside gene matches: 13. CDR1 and CDR2 (germline): SGHRS, YFSETQ. The CDR3 spans 16 residues. The CDR3 DNA reads as TGCGCCAGCAGCCGGATGTCGGGACAGGGTATGGACGAGCAGTACTTC. Its translation is CASSRMSGQGMDEQYF. Complete variable domain (other parts from reference TRBV5-1 and TRBJ2-7): KAGVTQTPRYLIKTRGQQVTLSCSPISGHRSVSWYQQTPGQGLQFLFEYFSETQRNKGNFPGRFSGRQFSNSRSEMNVSTLELGDSALYLCASSRMSGQGMDEQYFGPGTRLTVT.

The chain combines TRBV19 with TRBJ1-5; D is unclear. The germline V and J ends were trimmed by 4 bases and 3 bases, with 13 bases remaining between them. Germline V gene sequence: CDR1 LNHDA, CDR2 SQIVND (reference sequence). The CDR3 is made up of 15 amino acids. In nucleotides, the CDR3 is TGTGCCAGTAGTACACTACGAGGGCACAATCAGCCCCAGCATTTT. This translates into CASSTLRGHNQPQHF.

This chain connects TRBV18 to TRBJ1-1; 8 bases are shared with TRBD1. J lost 1 base, V lost 6 bases, and 1 base had no gene match. CDR3 length: 13 amino acids. Per the germline V gene, CDR1 is KGHSH and CDR2 is LQKENI. Here the CDR3 DNA reads TGTGCCAGCTCTCAGGGGGCGAACACTGAAGCTTTCTTT. Translated, it gives CASSQGANTEAFF.

V and J are TRBV6-5 and TRBJ1-4, with 8 nucleotides matching TRBD1. The CDR3 totals 15 residues. Germline assignment: CDR1 MNHEY and CDR2 SVGAGI. With 6 bases clipped from V and 4 bases from J, the junction kept 7 bases outside the gene matches. In nucleotides, the CDR3 is TGTGCCAGCAGAGGGACAGGAGAACATAATGAAAAACTGTTTTTT. Protein sequence: CASRGTGEHNEKLFF.

V gene TRBV27 combines with J gene TRBJ2-3; D is perhaps TRBD1 (7 bases). The germline V gene has CDR1 MNHEY and CDR2 SMNVEV (reference sequence). Trimming pared 6 bases from V and 1 base from J, leaving 17 bases between. The CDR3 totals 16 residues. The CDR3 DNA reads as TGTGCCAGCAGCCAATGGCAGGGGGGTGGCACAGATACGCAGTATTTT. Protein product: CASSQWQGGGTDTQYF.